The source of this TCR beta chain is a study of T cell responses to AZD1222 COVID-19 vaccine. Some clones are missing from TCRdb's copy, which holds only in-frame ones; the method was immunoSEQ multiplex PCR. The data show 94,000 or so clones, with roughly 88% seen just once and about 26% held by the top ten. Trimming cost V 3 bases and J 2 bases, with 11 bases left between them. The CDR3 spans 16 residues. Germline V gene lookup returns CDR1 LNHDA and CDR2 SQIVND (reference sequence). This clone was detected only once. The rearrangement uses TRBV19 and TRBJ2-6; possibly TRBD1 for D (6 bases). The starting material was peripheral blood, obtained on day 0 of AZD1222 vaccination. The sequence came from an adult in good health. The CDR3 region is CASSIPQGTGANVLTF. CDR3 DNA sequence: TGTGCCAGTAGTATCCCACAGGGTACTGGGGCCAACGTCCTGACTTTC.